This TCR beta chain was profiled in a study of cytomegalovirus exposure and HLA in healthy donors. The study's findings and limits: The Asian-associated ancestry cluster reportedly had fewer N-insertions than the approximately 630-donor mean in a later analysis. Trimming of TCR beta V- and J-genes showed a link, identified in a later analysis, to a missense DCLRE1C variant.

The study ran its PCR with 60 Vbeta and 13 Jbeta primers. The assay was immunoSEQ multiplex PCR, and TCRdb's table has in-frame clones only and misses some. The sample includes about 100,000 clones, about three quarters seen only once; the top ten take over 6%. About this clone: The target antigen is unknown.

The TCR sequence derives from a man aged 35 to 55 in good health and CMV-seropositive. Sequenced material: PBMCs.

The CDR3 region is CASREGTNTGELFF. The CDR3 region has the DNA TGTGCCAGCAGGGAGGGGACCAACACCGGGGAGCTGTTTTTT. The chain couples TRBV2 to TRBJ2-2; D is possibly TRBD2 (6 bases). Trimming stripped 6 bases from V and 2 bases from J, with 10 bases between. Germline CDR1 is SNHLY and CDR2 is FYNNEI. This CDR3 is 14 amino acids long.